This TCR beta chain was obtained from a study of blood T cell repertoires in COVID-19. Across the whole study: Sites across the United States, Italy and Spain contributed samples from acute and convalescent COVID-19. T cells, B-cell-depleted T cells, or PBMCs provided the cDNA or gDNA that served as material.

This CDR3 is 13 amino acids long. The ends were cut back, 5 bases at V and 5 bases at J, with 13 bases in the middle. Germline V lookup: CDR1 SGHTA, CDR2 FQGNSA. Per the study methods: From reference gene primer amplification, estimates of nucleated cell counts were derived. Data came from immunoSEQ multiplex PCR; TCRdb stores just in-frame clones and leaves some out. Clone size and V and J calls were adopted from that table, with D and trimming inferred from the DNA. Here the sample spans 100,000 or so clones, 90% to 95% being singletons. This chain links TRBV7-2 with TRBJ2-7, with D unclear. Sequenced material: peripheral blood. This clonotype originated in a human donor with active COVID-19. The donor label of this sample is uncertain. The CDR3 loop is CASSPKVGNEQYF. The CDR3 bases are TGTGCCAGCAGCCCTAAAGTGGGCAACGAGCAGTACTTC.